Sequencing of this TCR beta chain was carried out in a study of metastatic and nonmetastatic thyroid tumors. Overall study: Malignant and benign thyroid patients had repertoires compared in peripheral blood and tumor or nodule tissue.

Regarding the study as a whole: For both blood and tumor, malignant thyroid tumors reportedly showed significantly higher TCR beta diversity than benign nodules did.

Thyroid surgery was performed in patients who had received no treatment beforehand. As handled by the study authors: A papillary thyroid cancer distant-metastasis classifier was built from CDR3 differences across clinicopathological groups. Via MiXCR, TCRdb re-called the PCR reads. The V and J calls were determined by TCRdb, not by the authors. The sample shows 50,000 to 60,000 clones, roughly 15% of them seen only once. Remarks on this clone: The antigen is unknown. This may stem from a read error, because a much larger clone lies one nucleotide away.

V was clipped by 6 bases and J by 0 bases, with 8 bases between them. Germline V gene sequence: CDR1 SGHKS, CDR2 YYEKEE (reference sequence). There are 13 residues in the CDR3. This clonotype was sampled from a female donor with papillary thyroid cancer or a benign thyroid nodule (not recorded which). Some clones in this sample may be carry-over from other donors' samples. Sequencing used blood. The chain recombines TRBV5-5 with TRBJ2-3; D possibly corresponds to TRBD2 (6 bases). The CDR3 protein is CASIGSSTDTQYF. The DNA for the CDR3 is TGTGCCAGCATCGGGAGTAGCACAGATACGCAGTATTTT.